A single sample gave rise to the 23 T cell receptor beta chains below, sequenced in a study of cytomegalovirus exposure and HLA in healthy donors. Some clones are missing from TCRdb's copy, which holds only in-frame ones; the method was immunoSEQ multiplex PCR. The sample has 80,000 to 95,000 clones, 90% to 95% seen once. The specimen was PBMCs. All receptors come from a woman aged 25 to 39 in good health and CMV-seropositive.

J is TRBJ2-7 and V is TRBV6-1, with 7 positions matching TRBD1. The CDR3 spans 16 residues. The J segment lost 0 bases and the V segment lost 6 bases, leaving 11 bases of the junction unmatched. Germline lookup yields CDR1 MNHNS and CDR2 SASEGT. CDR3 DNA sequence: TGTGCCAGCAGGGAACCCCGGGACAGCGTCTCCTACGAGCAGTACTTC. This codes for CASREPRDSVSYEQYF.

The chain joins TRBV19 to TRBJ2-3; D remains ambiguous. This CDR3 has 13 amino acids. V lost 3 bases, J lost 6 bases, and 10 bases lay in between. Germline V lookup: CDR1 LNHDA, CDR2 SQIVND (reference sequence). The CDR3 region has the DNA TGTGCCAGTAGTATGGCCATCACCGATACGCAGTATTTT. It translates to CASSMAITDTQYF.

The chain recombines TRBV5-1 with TRBJ2-1, with D maybe TRBD2 (5 bases). Trimming shortened V by 1 base and J by 9 bases, and 17 bases separated the two germline ends. The germline gives CDR1 SGHRS, CDR2 YFSETQ. This CDR3 is 15 amino acids long. The CDR3: CASSLQSGAAGEQFF. Here the CDR3 DNA reads TGCGCCAGCAGCTTGCAGAGCGGAGCGGCGGGTGAGCAGTTCTTC.

Only one count was recorded for this clone. As DNA, the CDR3 is TGTGCCAGCAGTTTCCGACAGGGGAACGAGCAGTACTTC. Translating it yields CASSFRQGNEQYF. The chain is built from TRBV6-6 and TRBJ2-7; 8 bases align to TRBD1. V lost 4 bases and J lost 5; bases outside the gene matches: 4. Germline CDR1 is MNHNY and CDR2 is SVGAGI (reference sequence). This CDR3 region has 13 residues.

The chain links TRBV6-6 to TRBJ1-5; 7 positions match TRBD1. This CDR3 is built from 15 residues. The germline V gene encodes CDR1 MNHNY and CDR2 SVGAGI (reference sequence). J was trimmed by 3 bases and V by 6 bases; bases with no gene match: 8. The CDR3 sequence is CASSYTGEDNQPQHF. The CDR3, as DNA: TGTGCCAGCAGCTACACAGGGGAAGACAATCAGCCCCAGCATTTT.

This clone was detected once. The chain couples TRBV7-2 to TRBJ2-7; 14 nucleotides agree with TRBD2. The CDR3 is 18 amino acids. V dropped 5 bases and J dropped 2; count of bases not matched to a gene: 11. Germline V gene lookup returns CDR1 SGHTA and CDR2 FQGNSA. CDR3 residues: CASSLRGTSGSTPYEQYF. CDR3 sequence (DNA): TGTGCCAGCAGCCTAAGAGGGACTAGCGGGAGTACACCCTACGAGCAGTACTTC.

The rearrangement links TRBV28 to TRBJ1-1; TRBD1 aligns across 7 bases. The germline gives CDR1 MDHEN, CDR2 SYDVKM. The CDR3 consists of 14 residues. The V segment lost 7 bases and the J segment 1 base; nucleotides outside the gene matches: 6. For the CDR3, the DNA is TGTGCCAGCAAGACTCCAGGGGGGAACACTGAAGCTTTCTTT. This gives the protein CASKTPGGNTEAFF.

The J gene is TRBJ2-1, the V gene TRBV5-1; 8 nucleotides match TRBD2. The germline gives CDR1 SGHRS, CDR2 YFSETQ. This CDR3 comprises 14 residues. J gave up 4 bases and V 4 bases, and 4 bases lay outside the gene matches. CDR3: CASSDSGSYNEQFF. In DNA, the CDR3 is TGCGCCAGCAGCGACAGCGGGAGTTACAATGAGCAGTTCTTC.

The chain carries TRBV5-1 and TRBJ2-1, with 7 bases identical to TRBD2. J was trimmed by 2 bases and V by 1 base; bases with no gene match: 6. CDR3 length equals 16 residues. Germline V gives CDR1 SGHRS, CDR2 YFSETQ. The CDR3 bases are TGCGCCAGCAGCTTGACCACAGCGGGAACCTACAATGAGCAGTTCTTC. Translated, it gives CASSLTTAGTYNEQFF. The whole variable domain, remainder taken from reference TRBV5-1 and TRBJ2-1, is KAGVTQTPRYLIKTRGQQVTLSCSPISGHRSVSWYQQTPGQGLQFLFEYFSETQRNKGNFPGRFSGRQFSNSRSEMNVSTLELGDSALYLCASSLTTAGTYNEQFFGPGTRLTVL.

The chain uses TRBV5-1 and TRBJ2-7, with D possibly matching TRBD1 (6 bases). The CDR3 sequence is 15 residues long. V lost 5 bases and J lost 0, with 15 bases in between. Germline V CDR1 and CDR2: SGHRS, YFSETQ. CDR3 sequence reads: CASRAGTPSSYEQYF. In DNA, the CDR3 is TGCGCCAGCAGAGCCGGGACACCGAGCTCCTACGAGCAGTACTTC.

This clone was detected once. The chain employs TRBV7-3 and TRBJ2-7; D is ambiguous. There are 13 residues in the CDR3. V shed 0 bases and J shed 3 bases, with 6 bases lying between them. The germline CDR1 and CDR2 sequences are SGHTA and FQGTGA. This CDR3 is CASSLTPDYEQYF. Written as DNA, the CDR3 is TGTGCCAGCAGCTTAACGCCAGACTACGAGCAGTACTTC.

The rearrangement uses TRBV11-1 and TRBJ2-3, with a tentative D call TRBD2 (5 bases). The CDR3 contains 12 residues. Germline-derived CDR1 and CDR2 are SGHAT and FQDESV (reference sequence). V lost 5 bases and J lost 5, with 8 bases in between. The CDR3 loop is CASSPGVDTQYF. CDR3 nucleotide sequence: TGTGCCAGCAGCCCCGGGGTAGATACGCAGTATTTT.

This chain links TRBV19 with TRBJ2-7; 7 bases agree with TRBD2. The CDR3 has 13 amino acids. CDR1 and CDR2 from the germline V gene are LNHDA and SQIVND (reference sequence). The junction had 7 bases not matched to a gene; V was cut back by 8 bases and J by 3 bases. Here the CDR3 DNA reads TGTGCCAGTTCCAGGACTAGGAACTACGAGCAGTACTTC. Translating gives CASSRTRNYEQYF.

This chain connects TRBV5-1 to TRBJ2-3; D might be TRBD1 (5 bases). The CDR3 spans 16 residues. CDR1 is SGHRS and CDR2 is YFSETQ in the germline V gene. Deletions cut 2 bases from V and 2 bases from J, with 15 bases between. The CDR3 reads CASSFVALTATDTQYF. CDR3 sequence (DNA): TGCGCCAGCAGCTTCGTGGCATTGACAGCCACAGATACGCAGTATTTT.

This rearrangement joins TRBV4-3 to TRBJ1-3; 7 bases line up with TRBD1. The CDR3 consists of 15 residues. V lost 1 base to trimming and J lost 3 bases; unmatched junction nucleotides: 3. Germline CDR1 and CDR2: LGHNA and YSLEER. CDR3 nucleotides: TGCGCCAGCAGCCAAGGACAGGGCGTTGGAAACACCATATATTTT. It is translated as CASSQGQGVGNTIYF.

The CDR3 nucleotides read TGTGCCAGCAGCTTAGGCCCGCTGGAGGGAAACACCATATATTTT. This encodes CASSLGPLEGNTIYF. This chain links TRBV11-2 with TRBJ1-3, with D hard to call. This CDR3 contains 15 residues. CDR1 is SGHAT, CDR2 FQNNGV, per germline. The V end was cut by 1 base, the J end by 4 bases, with 11 bases between.

The gene calls are TRBV12-5 and TRBJ2-1, with a weak D call TRBD1 (6 bases). The ends were cut back, 4 bases at V and 2 bases at J, with 21 bases in the middle. Germline V gene data show CDR1 as LGHNT and CDR2 as FRNRAP. The CDR3 consists of 18 residues. This CDR3 is CASGSRTDAPNTYNEQFF. In nucleotides, the CDR3 is TGTGCTAGTGGTTCCCGGACAGACGCCCCCAATACCTACAATGAGCAGTTCTTC.

This clone occurred once. This chain connects TRBV10-3 to TRBJ1-3, with D possibly TRBD1 on 5 matching bases. The V and J ends lost 8 bases and 1 base respectively, with 15 bases between them. Germline V gives CDR1 ENHRY, CDR2 SYGVKD. The CDR3 contains 15 residues. The CDR3 nucleotides read TGTGCCATCGGGACTACTCAGGATTCTGGAAACACCATATATTTT. Amino acid sequence: CAIGTTQDSGNTIYF.

V usage is TRBV19 and J usage is TRBJ2-2, with 12 bases identical to TRBD2. The CDR3 contains 15 residues. Trimming removed 4 bases from V and 7 bases from J; junction bases left unmatched: 4. Per germline, CDR1 LNHDA and CDR2 SQIVND (reference sequence). The CDR3 loop reads CASSKTSGSVGELFF. As DNA, the CDR3 is TGTGCCAGTAGTAAGACTAGCGGGAGTGTCGGGGAGCTGTTTTTT.

The rearrangement uses TRBV27 and TRBJ2-3, with 7 bases fitting TRBD2. The length of the CDR3 is 15 residues. V lost 6 bases, J lost 0 bases, and 6 bases stayed unmatched. Germline V gene data show CDR1 as MNHEY and CDR2 as SMNVEV (reference sequence). CDR3 amino acids: CASRLLAMSTDTQYF. As DNA, the CDR3 is TGTGCCAGCAGACTACTAGCGATGAGCACAGATACGCAGTATTTT.

This chain uses TRBV2 with TRBJ2-7, with 7 positions matching TRBD2. The CDR3 covers 13 residues. Trimming at V came to 6 bases and at J to 1 base, leaving 3 bases not matched to a gene. Germline-derived CDR1 and CDR2 are SNHLY and FYNNEI. This CDR3 reads CASRGEGSYEQYF. CDR3 bases: TGTGCCAGCAGGGGGGAGGGGTCCTACGAGCAGTACTTC.

The rearrangement links TRBV9 to TRBJ2-1, with 8 nucleotides matching TRBD2. V gave up 0 bases and J gave up 14 bases; unmatched junction bases: 7. CDR3 size: 13 residues. Per the germline V gene, CDR1 is SGDLS and CDR2 is YYNGEE. Here the CDR3 reads CASSVGDSGIKFF. The CDR3 DNA reads TGTGCCAGCAGCGTAGGAGATAGCGGGATCAAGTTCTTC.

The chain is built from TRBV27 and TRBJ2-7, with D possibly being TRBD1 (5 bases). CDR1 is MNHEY and CDR2 is SMNVEV in the germline V gene (reference sequence). This CDR3 spans 13 amino acids. Trimming took off 3 bases at V and 2 bases at J, with 8 bases between the two ends. The CDR3 loop is CASSLATAYEQYF. For the CDR3, the DNA is TGTGCCAGCAGTTTGGCGACAGCCTACGAGCAGTACTTC.